This TCR beta chain was sequenced for a study of TIL therapy for anti-PD-1-resistant metastatic lung cancer. The overall study: Patients then received nivolumab; progressors got lymphodepletion, TIL and IL-2. Tumors had a median PD-L1 proportion score of about 6%. Median tumor mutation burden was 1.5 mutations per megabase.

CDR3 size: 16 residues. Trimming took 1 base from V and 2 from J, leaving 9 bases between them. The V gene's germline CDR1 is SNHLY and CDR2 FYNNEI. Regarding the study as a whole: The cohort had more treatment-naive, never-smoker and oncogene-addicted patients than typical.

As regards this clone: Its antigen remains unidentified.

Time point noted: pre-treatment sample, taken before nivolumab and TIL therapy. The libraries were made with immunoSEQ v3. This table comes from immunoSEQ multiplex PCR, and its TCRdb copy is limited to in-frame clones, with some not included. Among under 70,000 clones, about 70% were seen once, and the ten largest hold about 1.8%. This material consisted of blood, taken at baseline. The TCR originated in a person aged 25-80 years with non-small cell lung cancer. The chain has TRBV2 and TRBJ2-6, with no clear D. Here the CDR3 DNA reads TGTGCCAGCAGTGAAGGTTCCTTTGCTGGGGCCAACGTCCTGACTTTC. Its translation is CASSEGSFAGANVLTF.